These 25 T cell receptor beta chains share one sample of origin, sequenced in a study of long-term antiretroviral therapy in people with HIV. Run at survey level, the immunoSEQ assay was version v3.0. TCRdb keeps only in-frame clones here, not all; method: immunoSEQ multiplex PCR. The sample carries 22,000 or so clones, more than 80% recorded once. Sequences were derived from unsorted PBMCs, sampled 5.9 years after starting antiretroviral therapy. Receptor source: a man aged 30-40 years with HIV.

The rearrangement links TRBV4-2 to TRBJ1-1; unclear D gene. Trimming took off 2 bases at V and 0 bases at J, with 7 bases between the two ends. Germline CDR1 LGHNA, CDR2 YNFKEQ. The CDR3 runs 14 residues. CDR3 sequence (DNA): TGTGCCAGCAGCCAAATAAAAGTGAACACTGAAGCTTTCTTT. Amino acid sequence: CASSQIKVNTEAFF.

This clone turned up a few times. The chain employs TRBV5-1 and TRBJ1-2; D is unclear. The CDR3 has 13 residues. The germline V and J ends were trimmed by 4 bases and 6 bases, with 13 bases remaining between them. Germline V gives CDR1 SGHRS, CDR2 YFSETQ. CDR3 bases: TGCGCCAGCAGCCCGACTTTGGCGGATGGCTACACCTTC. Amino acids: CASSPTLADGYTF.

The gene calls are TRBV28 and TRBJ1-5; a possible D gene is TRBD1 (5 bases). CDR3 length: 14 residues. Trimming took off 2 bases at V and 6 bases at J, with 11 bases between the two ends. Looked up from germline, CDR1 is MDHEN and CDR2 is SYDVKM. CDR3 coding DNA: TGTGCCAGCAGTTTAGGGGGGGGAGGTCAGCCCCAGCATTTT. This sequence encodes CASSLGGGGQPQHF. Combining the CDR3 with reference TRBV28 and TRBJ1-5 gives the whole variable domain DVKVTQSSRYLVKRTGEKVFLECVQDMDHENMFWYRQDPGLGLRLIYFSYDVKMKEKGDIPEGYSVSREKKERFSLILESASTNQTSMYLCASSLGGGGQPQHFGDGTRLSIL.

This clone was counted between two and nine times. The V and J genes are TRBV2 and TRBJ2-7; 7 bases match TRBD2. Germline-derived CDR1 and CDR2 are SNHLY and FYNNEI. The CDR3 is 14 residues long. The V segment lost 4 bases and the J segment 1 base; nucleotides outside the gene matches: 4. The DNA of the CDR3 is TGTGCCAGCAGTGGAGTAGCGGGTTCCTACGAGCAGTACTTC. Translation: CASSGVAGSYEQYF.

The chain employs TRBV6-5 and TRBJ2-7; 7 positions match TRBD1. Trimming took 6 bases from V and 6 from J; bases not matched to a gene: 14. The CDR3 is made up of 15 amino acids. Germline-derived CDR1 and CDR2 are MNHEY and SVGAGI. In DNA form, the CDR3 reads TGTGCCAGCAGATTGACACAGGGGAGCGTTGGCGAGCAGTACTTC. It codes for CASRLTQGSVGEQYF.

The CDR3 region has the DNA TGTGCCAGCAGCTTCCGTGGGGGGGTCGAGCAGTACTTC. Encoded protein: CASSFRGGVEQYF. V usage is TRBV7-9 and J usage is TRBJ2-7; 7 nucleotides line up with TRBD2. CDR3 size: 13 residues. The V and J ends lost 3 bases and 6 bases, in that order; junction bases with no gene match: 5. Germline lookup yields CDR1 SEHNR and CDR2 FQNEAQ (reference sequence).

CDR3 sequence (DNA): TGTGCCTGGAGCACCCGGGACAATCAGCCCCAGCATTTT. Amino acid sequence: CAWSTRDNQPQHF. The rearrangement joins TRBV30 to TRBJ1-5, with D uncertain. CDR1 is GTSNPN and CDR2 is SVGIG in the germline V gene (reference sequence). Trimming removed 3 bases at V and 3 bases at J, with 9 bases between. The CDR3 runs 13 residues.

The V and J genes are TRBV28 and TRBJ2-3; D is unclear. CDR1 and CDR2 (germline): MDHEN, SYDVKM. Trimming shortened V by 1 base and J by 6 bases, and 2 bases separated the two germline ends. The CDR3 covers 11 residues. The CDR3 sequence: CASSLSDTQYF. For the CDR3, the DNA is TGTGCCAGCAGTTTATCGGATACGCAGTATTTT.

The chain's CDR3 is CAWKRFRGEAFF. The CDR3 nucleotides read TGTGCCTGGAAGAGGTTCAGGGGTGAAGCTTTCTTT. The V call is TRBV30, the J call TRBJ1-1, with D perhaps TRBD1 (6 bases). Germline V gene data show CDR1 as GTSNPN and CDR2 as SVGIG (reference sequence). The CDR3 runs 12 residues. V was cut by 4 bases and J by 7 bases, with 13 bases left in between. Full variable domain (missing parts from reference TRBV30 and TRBJ1-1): SQTIHQWPATLVQPVGSPLSLECTVEGTSNPNLYWYRQAAGRGLQLLFYSVGIGQISSEVPQNLSASRPQDRQFILSSKKLLLSDSGFYLCAWKRFRGEAFFGQGTRLTVV.

This clone was observed once. This rearrangement joins TRBV11-2 to TRBJ2-7; D is perhaps TRBD1 (6 bases). V was shortened by 3 bases and J by 3 bases, with 15 bases between the two germline ends. The CDR3 has 15 residues. Germline V gene data show CDR1 as SGHAT and CDR2 as FQNNGV. The CDR3 DNA sequence: TGTGCCAGCAGCTTTGCGGCAGGGGTCCTCTACGAGCAGTACTTC. The encoded protein is CASSFAAGVLYEQYF. The variable domain in full, completed from reference TRBV11-2 and TRBJ2-7, reads EAGVAQSPRYKIIEKRQSVAFWCNPISGHATLYWYQQILGQGPKLLIQFQNNGVVDDSQLPKDRFSAERLKGVDSTLKIQPAKLEDSAVYLCASSFAAGVLYEQYFGPGTRLTVT.

The J gene is TRBJ2-1, the V gene TRBV11-3, with D unresolved. CDR1 is SGHNT, CDR2 YENEEA, per germline. The CDR3 totals 13 residues. V was trimmed by 4 bases and J by 2 bases, leaving 6 bases between them. In DNA, the CDR3 is TGTGCCAGCAGCTCCCCAACCTACAATGAGCAGTTCTTC. Translating it yields CASSSPTYNEQFF.

The chain recombines TRBV5-1 with TRBJ2-7; D perhaps matches TRBD1 (5 bases). There are 13 residues in the CDR3. CDR1 SGHRS and CDR2 YFSETQ come from the germline V gene. V gave up 0 bases and J gave up 2 bases, with 6 bases separating them. The CDR3 DNA reads as TGCGCCAGCAGCTTGGACAGGCCCTACGAGCAGTACTTC. Residues: CASSLDRPYEQYF.

The chain employs TRBV5-5 and TRBJ1-5, with D unresolved. V shed 0 bases and J shed 6 bases, with 7 bases lying between them. The CDR3 runs 13 residues. Germline-derived CDR1 and CDR2 are SGHKS and YYEKEE (reference sequence). The chain's CDR3 is CASSLVLSQPQHF. The CDR3 bases are TGTGCCAGCAGCTTGGTGTTGAGTCAGCCCCAGCATTTT.

The V gene is TRBV28, the J gene TRBJ2-1; 12 nucleotides align to TRBD1. The J segment lost 3 bases and the V segment lost 1 base, leaving 10 bases of the junction unmatched. From germline, CDR1 is MDHEN and CDR2 SYDVKM. The CDR3 spans 19 residues. CDR3 loop: CASSLSGTGGFGHYNEQFF. CDR3 nucleotide sequence: TGTGCCAGCAGTTTATCCGGGACAGGGGGCTTTGGGCACTACAATGAGCAGTTCTTC.

The chain carries TRBV15 and TRBJ2-7; 9 nucleotides agree with TRBD1. With V trimmed by 9 bases and J by 7 bases, 10 bases remained unmatched. The CDR3 is 13 residues long. Germline V gene sequence: CDR1 LNHNV, CDR2 YYDKDF (reference sequence). The CDR3 DNA is TGTGCCACGTCTTTGACAGGGACAGGGGAGCAGTACTTC. The encoded protein is CATSLTGTGEQYF. Drawing the rest from reference TRBV15 and TRBJ2-7, the complete variable domain is DAMVIQNPRYQVTQFGKPVTLSCSQTLNHNVMYWYQQKSSQAPKLLFHYYDKDFNNEADTPDNFQSRRPNTSFCFLDIRSPGLGDTAMYLCATSLTGTGEQYFGPGTRLTVT.

The chain carries TRBV9 and TRBJ2-3, with 8 bases that match TRBD1. CDR3 size: 16 residues. Germline V gives CDR1 SGDLS, CDR2 YYNGEE. V lost 3 bases and J lost 1; bases outside the gene matches: 7. CDR3 protein: CASSAKPGQGTDTQYF. CDR3 bases: TGTGCCAGCAGCGCCAAACCGGGACAGGGCACAGATACGCAGTATTTT.

The V gene is TRBV28, the J gene TRBJ2-7, with 9 bases lining up with TRBD1. This CDR3 comprises 14 residues. V gave up 2 bases and J gave up 3 bases; unmatched junction bases: 2. The V gene's germline CDR1 is MDHEN and CDR2 SYDVKM. CDR3 in DNA: TGTGCCAGCAGTTTAATGGGACAGGGCTACGAGCAGTACTTC. Amino acids: CASSLMGQGYEQYF.

This clone was seen only once. V and J are TRBV18 and TRBJ2-3; D gene ambiguous. Trimming removed 1 base from V and 6 bases from J, with 5 bases in between. This CDR3 has 12 residues. Per the germline V gene, CDR1 is KGHSH and CDR2 is LQKENI. The CDR3 region is CASSPLGDTQYF. CDR3 sequence (DNA): TGTGCCAGCTCACCACTAGGGGATACGCAGTATTTT.

CDR3 amino acids: CASSLAGGLTGELFF. CDR3 sequence (DNA): TGTGCCAGCAGTCTAGCGGGAGGGCTCACCGGGGAGCTGTTTTTT. The chain is built from TRBV14 and TRBJ2-2, with 12 bases that match TRBD2. The CDR3 runs to 15 residues. V lost 6 bases, J lost 4 bases, and 3 bases stayed unmatched. Germline lookup yields CDR1 SGHDN and CDR2 FVKESK.

Only one count was recorded for this clone. The chain has TRBV23-1 and TRBJ2-4; D is perhaps TRBD2 (6 bases). TRBV23-1 is known as an ORF, though its function is uncertain. Trimming stripped 11 bases from V and 0 bases from J, with 38 bases between. The CDR3 spans 22 residues. Here the CDR3 reads CAGGQFHRPRPAEALAKNIQYF. In DNA, the CDR3 is TGCGCCGGAGGGCAGTTCCACAGGCCGAGACCAGCCGAAGCTCTAGCCAAAAACATTCAGTACTTC.

J is TRBJ1-1 and V is TRBV19; 8 positions match TRBD1. This CDR3 comprises 15 residues. Looked up from germline, CDR1 is LNHDA and CDR2 is SQIVND (reference sequence). V lost 5 bases and J lost 6; bases outside the gene matches: 11. CDR3 bases: TGTGCCAGTAGTTCCACAGGGGGGGCGAGCGCTGAAGCTTTCTTT. This sequence encodes CASSSTGGASAEAFF.

This clone ranks as large. V usage is TRBV7-8 and J usage is TRBJ2-7, with TRBD1 as a possible D gene (6 bases). Germline CDR1 and CDR2: SGHVS and FQNEAQ. V dropped 2 bases and J dropped 6 bases, with 14 bases sitting between them. The CDR3 is 14 residues long. The CDR3 sequence is CASSLMEWGPEQYF. CDR3 in DNA: TGTGCCAGCAGCTTAATGGAATGGGGGCCCGAGCAGTACTTC.

The CDR3 DNA follows: TGCGCCAGCAGCCCCGCACAGGGGAAGGCCGGGGAGCTGTTTTTT. Translating it yields CASSPAQGKAGELFF. The chain couples TRBV5-1 to TRBJ2-2; the match to TRBD1 covers 7 bases. Germline V gene sequence: CDR1 SGHRS, CDR2 YFSETQ. The CDR3 contains 15 residues. With 4 bases clipped from V and 6 bases from J, the junction kept 9 bases outside the gene matches.

In its sample, this clone was seen a few times. The chain couples TRBV11-2 to TRBJ1-2; D unresolved. Trimming took 0 bases from V and 3 from J, leaving 8 bases between them. The CDR3 has 14 residues. Germline V lookup: CDR1 SGHAT, CDR2 FQNNGV. This chain's CDR3 is CASSLDLGDYGYTF. The CDR3 coding sequence is TGTGCCAGCAGCTTAGATTTGGGCGACTATGGCTACACCTTC.

This clone was observed once. The chain has TRBV6-5 and TRBJ2-7, with a tentative D call TRBD2 (5 bases). The CDR3 is 12 amino acids. Trimming pared 5 bases from V and 6 bases from J, leaving 11 bases between. Germline loops: CDR1 MNHEY, CDR2 SVGAGI. The CDR3 region is CASSTPRGEQYF. The CDR3 nucleotides read TGTGCCAGCAGTACACCTCGGGGCGAGCAGTACTTC.